The clone carrying this T cell receptor (beta chain) was counted only a few times. The data originate from a study of cytomegalovirus exposure and HLA in healthy donors. The CDR3 has 13 residues. Germline-derived CDR1 and CDR2 are SNHLY and FYNNEI. Trimming cost V 4 bases and J 8 bases; bases outside gene matches: 5. The table came from immunoSEQ multiplex PCR; TCRdb's copy has only in-frame clones and leaves some out. This sample has some 130,000 clones, with about 88% found just once. The chain links TRBV2 to TRBJ2-1; 7 bases map to TRBD1. The sequence was obtained from a man aged 30 to 45 in good health and CMV-seronegative. Sequenced sample: PBMCs. CDR3 sequence reads: CASSGVGGYEQFF. In DNA, the CDR3 is TGTGCCAGCAGTGGTGTAGGGGGCTATGAGCAGTTCTTC.